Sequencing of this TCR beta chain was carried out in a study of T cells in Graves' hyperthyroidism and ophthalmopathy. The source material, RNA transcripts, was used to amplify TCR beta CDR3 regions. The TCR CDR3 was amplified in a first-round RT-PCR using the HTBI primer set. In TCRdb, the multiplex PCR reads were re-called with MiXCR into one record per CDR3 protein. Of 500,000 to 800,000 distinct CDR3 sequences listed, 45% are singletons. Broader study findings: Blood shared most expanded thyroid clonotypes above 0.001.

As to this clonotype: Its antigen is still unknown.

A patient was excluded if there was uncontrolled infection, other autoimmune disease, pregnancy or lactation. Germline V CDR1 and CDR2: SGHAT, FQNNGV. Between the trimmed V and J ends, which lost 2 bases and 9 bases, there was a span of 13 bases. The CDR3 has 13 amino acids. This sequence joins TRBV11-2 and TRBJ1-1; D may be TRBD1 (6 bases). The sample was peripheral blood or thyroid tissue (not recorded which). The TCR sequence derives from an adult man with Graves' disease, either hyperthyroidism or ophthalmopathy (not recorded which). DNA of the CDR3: TGTGCCAGCAGCTTATTCGATAGGGGGAAAGCTTTCTTT. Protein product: CASSLFDRGKAFF. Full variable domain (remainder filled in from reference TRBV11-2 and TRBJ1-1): EAGVAQSPRYKIIEKRQSVAFWCNPISGHATLYWYQQILGQGPKLLIQFQNNGVVDDSQLPKDRFSAERLKGVDSTLKIQPAKLEDSAVYLCASSLFDRGKAFFGQGTRLTVV.